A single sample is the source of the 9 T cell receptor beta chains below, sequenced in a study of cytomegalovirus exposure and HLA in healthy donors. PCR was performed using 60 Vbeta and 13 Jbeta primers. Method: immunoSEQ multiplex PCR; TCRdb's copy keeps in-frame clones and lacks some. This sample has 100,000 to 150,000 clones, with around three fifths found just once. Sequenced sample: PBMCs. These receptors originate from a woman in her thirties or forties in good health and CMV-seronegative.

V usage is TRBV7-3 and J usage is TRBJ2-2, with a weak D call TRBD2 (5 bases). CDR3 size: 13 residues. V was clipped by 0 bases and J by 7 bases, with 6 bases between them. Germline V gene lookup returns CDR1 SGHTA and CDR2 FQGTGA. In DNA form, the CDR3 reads TGTGCCAGCAGCTTAACGGGAGTCGGGGAGCTGTTTTTT. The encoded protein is CASSLTGVGELFF.

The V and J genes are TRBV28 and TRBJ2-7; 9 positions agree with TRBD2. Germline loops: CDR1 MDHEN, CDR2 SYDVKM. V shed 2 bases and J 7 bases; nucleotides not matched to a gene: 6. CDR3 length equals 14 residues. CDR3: CASSLGGGDEEQYF. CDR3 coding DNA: TGTGCCAGCAGTTTAGGCGGGGGGGACGAAGAGCAGTACTTC.

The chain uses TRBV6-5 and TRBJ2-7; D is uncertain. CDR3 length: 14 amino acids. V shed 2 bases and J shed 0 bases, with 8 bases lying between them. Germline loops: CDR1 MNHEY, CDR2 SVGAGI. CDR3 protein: CASSYEQNSYEQYF. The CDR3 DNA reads TGTGCCAGCAGTTACGAACAGAACTCCTACGAGCAGTACTTC.

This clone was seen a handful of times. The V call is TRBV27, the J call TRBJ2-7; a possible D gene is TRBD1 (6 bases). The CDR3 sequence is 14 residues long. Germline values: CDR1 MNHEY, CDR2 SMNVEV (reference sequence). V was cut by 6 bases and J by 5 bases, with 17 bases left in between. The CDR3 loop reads CASRPSGAPHEQYF. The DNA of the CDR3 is TGTGCCAGCAGGCCTTCAGGGGCCCCCCACGAGCAGTACTTC.

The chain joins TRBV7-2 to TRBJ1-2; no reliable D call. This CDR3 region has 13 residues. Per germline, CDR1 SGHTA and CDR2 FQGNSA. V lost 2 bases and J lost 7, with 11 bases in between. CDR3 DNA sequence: TGTGCCAGCAGCTTAAAAAGGGAGGGTGGCTACACCTTC. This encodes CASSLKREGGYTF.

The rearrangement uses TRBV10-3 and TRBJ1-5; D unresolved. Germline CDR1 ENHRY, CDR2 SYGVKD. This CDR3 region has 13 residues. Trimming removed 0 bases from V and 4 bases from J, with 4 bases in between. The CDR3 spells CAISESTNQPQHF. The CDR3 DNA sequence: TGTGCCATCAGTGAGTCTACTAATCAGCCCCAGCATTTT.

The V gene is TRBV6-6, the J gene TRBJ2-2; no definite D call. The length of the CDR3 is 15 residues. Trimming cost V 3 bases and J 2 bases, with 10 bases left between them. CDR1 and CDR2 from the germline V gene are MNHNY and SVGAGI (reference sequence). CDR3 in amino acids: CASSYGQVNTGELFF. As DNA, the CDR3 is TGTGCCAGCAGTTATGGGCAGGTTAACACCGGGGAGCTGTTTTTT.

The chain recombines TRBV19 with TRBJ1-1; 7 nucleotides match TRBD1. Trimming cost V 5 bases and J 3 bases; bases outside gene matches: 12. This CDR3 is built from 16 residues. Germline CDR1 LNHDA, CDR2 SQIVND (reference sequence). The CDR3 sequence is CASSPQANRGDTEAFF. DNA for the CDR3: TGTGCCAGTAGTCCTCAGGCGAACAGGGGCGACACTGAAGCTTTCTTT.

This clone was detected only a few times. The CDR3: CAISELAGGPDEQYF. The CDR3 nucleotides read TGTGCCATCAGTGAATTAGCGGGGGGGCCAGACGAGCAGTACTTC. The V call is TRBV10-3, the J call TRBJ2-7; 11 positions match TRBD2. V was pared by 3 bases and J by 5 bases, with 6 bases of the junction left unmatched. From germline, CDR1 is ENHRY and CDR2 SYGVKD. There are 15 residues in the CDR3.